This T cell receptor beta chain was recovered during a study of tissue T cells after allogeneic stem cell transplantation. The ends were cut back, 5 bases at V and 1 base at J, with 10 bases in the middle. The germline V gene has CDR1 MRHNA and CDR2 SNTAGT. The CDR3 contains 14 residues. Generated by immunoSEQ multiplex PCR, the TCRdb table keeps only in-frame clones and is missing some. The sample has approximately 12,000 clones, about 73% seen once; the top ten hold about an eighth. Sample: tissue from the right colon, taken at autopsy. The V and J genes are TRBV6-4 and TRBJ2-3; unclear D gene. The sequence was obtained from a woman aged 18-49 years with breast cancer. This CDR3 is CASSRAWGTDTQYF. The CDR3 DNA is TGTGCCAGCAGTCGGGCCTGGGGCACAGATACGCAGTATTTT.